This T cell receptor (beta chain) was found in a study of T cell changes during pregnancy in multiple sclerosis. The repertoire was sequenced with immunoSEQ multiplex PCR; TCRdb's copy has only in-frame clones and lacks some. The sample shows tens of thousands of clones, roughly 89% of them seen only once. The CDR3 length is 16 residues. V was pared by 3 bases and J by 2 bases, with 6 bases of the junction left unmatched. Germline values: CDR1 KGHSH, CDR2 LQKENI. This sequence originates from a female donor with multiple sclerosis, enrolled in a pregnancy study. Here the sequenced sample was CD4+ T cells from peripheral blood mononuclear cells, taken in the second trimester of pregnancy. V gene TRBV18 combines with J gene TRBJ1-3, with TRBD1 matching over 8 bases. The CDR3 reads CASSPEPGGTGNTIYF. CDR3 nucleotides: TGTGCCAGCTCACCTGAACCAGGGGGCACTGGAAACACCATATATTTT.